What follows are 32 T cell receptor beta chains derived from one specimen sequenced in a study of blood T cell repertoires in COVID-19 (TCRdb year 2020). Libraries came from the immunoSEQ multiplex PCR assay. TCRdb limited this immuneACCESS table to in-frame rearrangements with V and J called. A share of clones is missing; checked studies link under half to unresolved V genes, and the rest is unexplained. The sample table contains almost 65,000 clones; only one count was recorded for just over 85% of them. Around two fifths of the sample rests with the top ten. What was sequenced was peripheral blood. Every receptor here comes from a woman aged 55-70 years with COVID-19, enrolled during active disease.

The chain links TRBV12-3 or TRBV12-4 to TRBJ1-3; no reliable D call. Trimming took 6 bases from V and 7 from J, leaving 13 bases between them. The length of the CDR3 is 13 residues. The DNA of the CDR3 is TGTGCCAGCAGGCGGTTGTCGGAGAACACCATATATTTT. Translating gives CASRRLSENTIYF.

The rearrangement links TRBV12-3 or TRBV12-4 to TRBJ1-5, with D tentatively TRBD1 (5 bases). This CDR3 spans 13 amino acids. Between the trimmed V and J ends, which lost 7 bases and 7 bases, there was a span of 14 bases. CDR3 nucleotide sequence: TGTGCCAGCAATCGGGGGAGGGGACAGCCCCAGCATTTT. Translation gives CASNRGRGQPQHF.

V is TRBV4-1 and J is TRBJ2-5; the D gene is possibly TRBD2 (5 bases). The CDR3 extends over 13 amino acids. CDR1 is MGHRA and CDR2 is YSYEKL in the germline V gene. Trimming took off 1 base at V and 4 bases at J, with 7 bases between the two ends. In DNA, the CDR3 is TGCGCCAGCAGCCAAGGGGCGGGAGAGACCCAGTACTTC. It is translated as CASSQGAGETQYF.

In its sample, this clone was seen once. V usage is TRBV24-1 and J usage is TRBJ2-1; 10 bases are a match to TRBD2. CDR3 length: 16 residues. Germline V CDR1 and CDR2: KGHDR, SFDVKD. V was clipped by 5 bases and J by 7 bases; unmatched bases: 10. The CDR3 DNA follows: TGTGCCACCAGTGGTCCCCTCCTAGCGGGAGTTAATGAGCAGTTCTTC. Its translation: CATSGPLLAGVNEQFF.

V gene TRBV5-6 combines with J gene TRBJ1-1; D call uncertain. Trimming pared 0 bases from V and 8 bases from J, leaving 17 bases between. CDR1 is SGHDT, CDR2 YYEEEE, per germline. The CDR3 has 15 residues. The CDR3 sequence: CASSLAGTAIVEAFF. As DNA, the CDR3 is TGTGCCAGCAGCTTGGCCGGTACCGCAATAGTGGAAGCTTTCTTT.

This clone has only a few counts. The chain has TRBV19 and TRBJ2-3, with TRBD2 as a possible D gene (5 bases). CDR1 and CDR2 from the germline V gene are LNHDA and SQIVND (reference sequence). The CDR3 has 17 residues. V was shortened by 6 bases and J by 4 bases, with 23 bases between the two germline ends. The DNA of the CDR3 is TGTGCCAGTAGCTACGACCCCCGGGCCTCGGGGTCAGATACGCAGTATTTT. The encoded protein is CASSYDPRASGSDTQYF.

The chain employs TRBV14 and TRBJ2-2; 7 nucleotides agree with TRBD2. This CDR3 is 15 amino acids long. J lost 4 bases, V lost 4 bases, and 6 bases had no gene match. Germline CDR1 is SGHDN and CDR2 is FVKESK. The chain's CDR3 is CASSPLGGGTGELFF. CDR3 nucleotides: TGTGCCAGCAGCCCCCTGGGGGGGGGCACCGGGGAGCTGTTTTTT.

In DNA, the CDR3 is TGTGCCAGCAGCTATACCGGACAGGGGTATCAGCCCCAGCATTTT. Translating it yields CASSYTGQGYQPQHF. The chain employs TRBV6-2 or TRBV6-3 and TRBJ1-5; 9 bases align to TRBD1. The CDR3 totals 15 residues. In germline, CDR1 is MNHEY, CDR2 SVGEGT. V shed 6 bases, J shed 5 bases, and the junction held 8 bases outside the gene matches.

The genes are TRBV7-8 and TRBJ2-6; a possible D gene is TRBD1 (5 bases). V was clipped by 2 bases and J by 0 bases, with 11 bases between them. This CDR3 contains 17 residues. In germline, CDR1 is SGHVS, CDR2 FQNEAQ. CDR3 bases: TGTGCCAGCAGCTTATGGGGCACCAGCTCTGGGGCCAACGTCCTGACTTTC. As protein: CASSLWGTSSGANVLTF.

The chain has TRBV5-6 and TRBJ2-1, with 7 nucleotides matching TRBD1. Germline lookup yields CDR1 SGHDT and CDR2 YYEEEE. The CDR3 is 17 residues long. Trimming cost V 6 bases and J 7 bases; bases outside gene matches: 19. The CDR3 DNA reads TGTGCCAGCACCCTATACAGAAGTTGGGACAGCCCTAATGAGCAGTTCTTC. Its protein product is CASTLYRSWDSPNEQFF. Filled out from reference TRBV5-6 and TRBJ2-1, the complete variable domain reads DAGVTQSPTHLIKTRGQQVTLRCSPKSGHDTVSWYQQALGQGPQFIFQYYEEEERQRGNFPDRFSGHQFPNYSSELNVNALLLGDSALYLCASTLYRSWDSPNEQFFGPGTRLTVL.

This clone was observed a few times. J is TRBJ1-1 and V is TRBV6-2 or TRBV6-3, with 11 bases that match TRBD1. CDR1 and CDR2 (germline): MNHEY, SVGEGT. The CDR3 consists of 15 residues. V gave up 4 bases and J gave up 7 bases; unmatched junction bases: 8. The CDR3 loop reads CASSSRDRGYVEAFF. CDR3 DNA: TGTGCCAGCAGTTCCCGGGACAGGGGGTATGTTGAAGCTTTCTTT.

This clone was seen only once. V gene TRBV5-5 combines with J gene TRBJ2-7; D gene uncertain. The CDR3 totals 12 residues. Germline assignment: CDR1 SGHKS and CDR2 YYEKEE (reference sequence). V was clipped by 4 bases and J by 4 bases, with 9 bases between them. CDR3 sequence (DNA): TGTGCCAGCAGCAAGGAGCAGTACGAGCAGTACTTC. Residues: CASSKEQYEQYF.

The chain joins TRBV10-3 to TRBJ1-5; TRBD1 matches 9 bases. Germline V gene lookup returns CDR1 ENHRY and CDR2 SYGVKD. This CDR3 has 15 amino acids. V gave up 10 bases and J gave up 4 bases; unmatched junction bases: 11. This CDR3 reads CATRIQGATNQPQHF. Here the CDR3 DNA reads TGTGCCACCCGAATACAGGGGGCAACTAATCAGCCCCAGCATTTT.

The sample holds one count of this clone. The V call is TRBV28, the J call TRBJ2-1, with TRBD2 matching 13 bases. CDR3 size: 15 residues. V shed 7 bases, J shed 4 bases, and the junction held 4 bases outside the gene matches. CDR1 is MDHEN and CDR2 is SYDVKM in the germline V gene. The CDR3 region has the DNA TGTGCCAGCACATCGACTAGCGGGGGGTACAATGAGCAGTTCTTC. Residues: CASTSTSGGYNEQFF. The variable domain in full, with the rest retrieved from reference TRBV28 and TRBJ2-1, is DVKVTQSSRYLVKRTGEKVFLECVQDMDHENMFWYRQDPGLGLRLIYFSYDVKMKEKGDIPEGYSVSREKKERFSLILESASTNQTSMYLCASTSTSGGYNEQFFGPGTRLTVL.

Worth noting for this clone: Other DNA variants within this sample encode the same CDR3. The CDR3, as DNA: TGTGCCAGCAGCCCGGACTCTGGGGGGTATGGCTACACCTTC. The encoded protein is CASSPDSGGYGYTF. The chain is built from TRBV5-5 and TRBJ1-2; perhaps TRBD1 as D (5 bases). The CDR3 length is 14 residues. V lost 4 bases and J lost 5, with 15 bases in between. From germline, CDR1 is SGHKS and CDR2 YYEKEE (reference sequence).

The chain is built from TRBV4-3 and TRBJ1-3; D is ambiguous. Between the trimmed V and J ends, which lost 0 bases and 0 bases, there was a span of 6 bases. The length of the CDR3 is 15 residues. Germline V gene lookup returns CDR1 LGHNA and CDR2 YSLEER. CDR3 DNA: TGCGCCAGCAGCCAAGATTTCGGCTCTGGAAACACCATATATTTT. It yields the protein CASSQDFGSGNTIYF.

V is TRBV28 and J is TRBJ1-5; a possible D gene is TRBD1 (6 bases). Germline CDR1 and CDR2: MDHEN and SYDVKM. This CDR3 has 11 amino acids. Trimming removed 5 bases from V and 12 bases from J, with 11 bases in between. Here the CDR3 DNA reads TGTGCCAGCAGTCCAGGGGCGAGCCAGCATTTT. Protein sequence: CASSPGASQHF. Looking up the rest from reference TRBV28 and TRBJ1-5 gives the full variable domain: DVKVTQSSRYLVKRTGEKVFLECVQDMDHENMFWYRQDPGLGLRLIYFSYDVKMKEKGDIPEGYSVSREKKERFSLILESASTNQTSMYLCASSPGASQHFGDGTRLSIL.

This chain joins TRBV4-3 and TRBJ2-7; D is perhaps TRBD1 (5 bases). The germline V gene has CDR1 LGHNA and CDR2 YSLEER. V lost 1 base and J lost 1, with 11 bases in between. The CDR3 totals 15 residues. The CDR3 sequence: CASSQAPGPSYEQYF. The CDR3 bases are TGCGCCAGCAGCCAAGCACCAGGGCCATCCTACGAGCAGTACTTC.

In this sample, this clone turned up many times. The CDR3 bases are TGTGCCAGTAGTACCGGACAGGGGGAGCAGTACTTC. It encodes CASSTGQGEQYF. The chain employs TRBV19 and TRBJ2-7, with 9 bases aligning to TRBD1. The trim removed 4 bases at V and 7 bases at J, leaving 2 bases unmatched. Germline CDR1 LNHDA, CDR2 SQIVND (reference sequence). The CDR3 sequence is 12 residues long.

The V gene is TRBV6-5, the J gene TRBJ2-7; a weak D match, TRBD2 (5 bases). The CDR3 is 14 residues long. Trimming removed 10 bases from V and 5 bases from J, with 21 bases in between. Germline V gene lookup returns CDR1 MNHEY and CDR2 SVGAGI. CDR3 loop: CATLRISRRNEQYF. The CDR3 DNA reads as TGTGCCACCCTCAGGATCTCCCGGAGGAACGAGCAGTACTTC.

The CDR3 loop is CASSAQGSNTEAFF. CDR3 sequence (DNA): TGTGCCAGCAGCGCACAGGGGTCGAACACTGAAGCTTTCTTT. The chain is built from TRBV9 and TRBJ1-1, with 7 bases lining up with TRBD1. Germline assignment: CDR1 SGDLS and CDR2 YYNGEE. The CDR3 spans 14 residues. V shed 3 bases and J 1 base; nucleotides not matched to a gene: 3.

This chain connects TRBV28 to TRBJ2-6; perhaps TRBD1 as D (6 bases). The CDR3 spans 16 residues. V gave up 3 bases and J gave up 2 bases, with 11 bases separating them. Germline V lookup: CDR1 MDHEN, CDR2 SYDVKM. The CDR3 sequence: CASSLDSLTGANVLTF. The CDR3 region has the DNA TGTGCCAGCAGTTTGGACAGCCTTACTGGGGCCAACGTCCTGACTTTC.

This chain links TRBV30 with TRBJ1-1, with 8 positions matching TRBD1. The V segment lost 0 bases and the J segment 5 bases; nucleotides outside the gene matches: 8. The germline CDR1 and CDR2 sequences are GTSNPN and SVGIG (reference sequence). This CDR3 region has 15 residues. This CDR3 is CAWSVNTGGVTEAFF. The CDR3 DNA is TGTGCCTGGAGTGTCAATACAGGGGGTGTAACTGAAGCTTTCTTT.

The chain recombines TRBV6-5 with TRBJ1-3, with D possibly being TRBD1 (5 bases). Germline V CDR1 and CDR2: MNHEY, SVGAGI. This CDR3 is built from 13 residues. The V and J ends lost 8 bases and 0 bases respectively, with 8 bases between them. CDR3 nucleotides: TGTGCCAGCGGAGGGGTCTCTGGAAACACCATATATTTT. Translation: CASGGVSGNTIYF.

In DNA form, the CDR3 reads TGTGCCAGCAGCTTGGCGGGGGCCAAAAGGGATGGCTACACCTTC. Translated: CASSLAGAKRDGYTF. The chain recombines TRBV7-2 with TRBJ1-2; possibly TRBD1 for D (6 bases). CDR1 is SGHTA, CDR2 FQGNSA, per germline. The CDR3 extends over 15 amino acids. V was shortened by 3 bases and J by 6 bases, with 17 bases between the two germline ends.

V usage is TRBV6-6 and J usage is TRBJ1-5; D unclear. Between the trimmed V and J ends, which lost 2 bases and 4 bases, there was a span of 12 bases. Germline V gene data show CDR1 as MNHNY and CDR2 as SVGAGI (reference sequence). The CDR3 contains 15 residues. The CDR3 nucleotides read TGTGCCAGCAGTTACAAGGAAAGGGAGAATCAGCCCCAGCATTTT. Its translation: CASSYKERENQPQHF.

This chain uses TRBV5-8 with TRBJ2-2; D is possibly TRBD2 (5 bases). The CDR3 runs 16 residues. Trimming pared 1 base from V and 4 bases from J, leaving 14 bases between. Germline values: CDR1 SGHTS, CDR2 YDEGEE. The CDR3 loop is CASSLRGSVTTGELFF. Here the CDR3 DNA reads TGTGCCAGCAGCTTGCGAGGGTCAGTAACCACCGGGGAGCTGTTTTTT.

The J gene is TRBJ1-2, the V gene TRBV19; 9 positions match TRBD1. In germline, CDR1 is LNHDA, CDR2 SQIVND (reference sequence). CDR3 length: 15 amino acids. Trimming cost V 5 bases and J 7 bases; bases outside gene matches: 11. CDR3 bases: TGTGCCAGTAGTCACCGGGACAGGGTTATGCTTGGCTACACCTTC. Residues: CASSHRDRVMLGYTF.

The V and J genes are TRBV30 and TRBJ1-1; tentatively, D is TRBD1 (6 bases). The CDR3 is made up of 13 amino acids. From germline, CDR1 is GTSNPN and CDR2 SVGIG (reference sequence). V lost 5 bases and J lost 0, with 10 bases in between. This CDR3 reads CAWARQVNTEAFF. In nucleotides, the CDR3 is TGTGCCTGGGCTAGACAGGTGAACACTGAAGCTTTCTTT.

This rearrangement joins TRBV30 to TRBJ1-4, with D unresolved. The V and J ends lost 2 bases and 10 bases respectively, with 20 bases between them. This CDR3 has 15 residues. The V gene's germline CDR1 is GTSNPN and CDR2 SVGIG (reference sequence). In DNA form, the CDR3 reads TGTGCCTGGAGTCCCCCCCGAAGATTGGGCGCAAAACTGTTTTTT. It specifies CAWSPPRRLGAKLFF.

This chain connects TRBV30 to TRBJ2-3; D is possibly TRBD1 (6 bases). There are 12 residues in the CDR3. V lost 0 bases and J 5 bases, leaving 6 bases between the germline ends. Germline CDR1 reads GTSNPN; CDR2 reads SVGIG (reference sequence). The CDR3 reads CAWSVGGDTQYF. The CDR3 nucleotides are TGTGCCTGGAGTGTAGGGGGAGATACGCAGTATTTT.

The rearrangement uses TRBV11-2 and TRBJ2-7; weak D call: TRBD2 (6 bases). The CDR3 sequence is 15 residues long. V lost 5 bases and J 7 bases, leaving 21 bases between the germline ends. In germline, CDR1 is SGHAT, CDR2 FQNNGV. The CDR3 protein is CASSPEVAESGEQYF. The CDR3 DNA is TGTGCCAGCAGCCCAGAGGTAGCGGAATCGGGGGAGCAGTACTTC.